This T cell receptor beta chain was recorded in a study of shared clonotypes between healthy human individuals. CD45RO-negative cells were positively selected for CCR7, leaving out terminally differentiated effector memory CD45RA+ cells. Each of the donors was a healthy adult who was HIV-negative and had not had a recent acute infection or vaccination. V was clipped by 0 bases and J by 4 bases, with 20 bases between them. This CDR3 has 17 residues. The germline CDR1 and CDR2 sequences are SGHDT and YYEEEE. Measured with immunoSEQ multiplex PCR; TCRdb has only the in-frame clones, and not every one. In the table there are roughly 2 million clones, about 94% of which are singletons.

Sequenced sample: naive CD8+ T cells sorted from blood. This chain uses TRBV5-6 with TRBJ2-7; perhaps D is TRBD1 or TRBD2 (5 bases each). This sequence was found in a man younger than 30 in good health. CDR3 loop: CASSLAATWQGTYEQYF. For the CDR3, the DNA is TGTGCCAGCAGCTTGGCAGCTACTTGGCAAGGGACGTACGAGCAGTACTTC.